A single sample is the source of the 32 T cell receptor beta chains below, sequenced in a study of response to subunit inactivated influenza vaccine. TCRdb independently ran MiXCR on the RT-PCR reads; one entry per CDR3 protein. The table records hundreds of thousands of distinct CDR3 sequences, 14% of them present only once. The sequencing used PBMCs from blood, collected less than 15 days before vaccination. These receptors were collected from a man aged 50-60 years who received an inactivated influenza vaccine.

This clonotype was recorded a few times. V and J are TRBV7-9 and TRBJ2-7, with D possibly matching TRBD2 (6 bases). Trimming shortened V by 7 bases and J by 0 bases, and 19 bases separated the two germline ends. The CDR3 covers 16 residues. Germline-derived CDR1 and CDR2 are SEHNR and FQNEAQ (reference sequence). DNA for the CDR3: TGTGCCAGCACCCAAGCGGGCCTCTTGGGCTCCTACGAGCAGTACTTC. Protein sequence: CASTQAGLLGSYEQYF.

This clonotype was counted only a few times. V usage is TRBV24-1 and J usage is TRBJ2-1; 10 bases agree with TRBD1. J gave up 1 base and V 4 bases, and 21 bases lay outside the gene matches. Germline CDR1 is KGHDR and CDR2 is SFDVKD. The CDR3 length is 22 residues. The CDR3 DNA sequence: TGTGCCACCAGTGACACGGCCGGGACAGGGGCCTTGGCAGACCGGTCCTACAATGAGCAGTTCTTC. Its protein product is CATSDTAGTGALADRSYNEQFF.

This clonotype was seen a handful of times. The gene calls are TRBV20-1 and TRBJ2-5, with a possible D match to TRBD1 (6 bases). This CDR3 spans 14 amino acids. Between the trimmed V and J ends, which lost 6 bases and 2 bases, there was a span of 16 bases. Per the germline V gene, CDR1 is DFQATT and CDR2 is SNEGSKA (reference sequence). DNA of the CDR3: TGCAGTGCGGACGATTACAGGGTTCAAGAGACCCAGTACTTC. Encoded protein: CSADDYRVQETQYF.

The chain carries TRBV29-1 and TRBJ2-1; D is perhaps TRBD2 (5 bases). Trimming shortened V by 4 bases and J by 4 bases, and 11 bases separated the two germline ends. The CDR3 is made up of 13 amino acids. Germline loops: CDR1 SQVTM, CDR2 ANQGSEA. The CDR3: CSVGELEYNEQFF. DNA of the CDR3: TGCAGCGTTGGTGAACTAGAGTACAATGAGCAGTTCTTC.

This clonotype occurred many times. The chain employs TRBV4-1 and TRBJ1-1, with 9 bases aligning to TRBD1. J was trimmed by 8 bases and V by 4 bases; bases with no gene match: 5. CDR1 and CDR2 (germline): MGHRA, YSYEKL. The CDR3 totals 13 residues. In DNA form, the CDR3 reads TGCGCCAGCAGCCTAGGGACAGGGAGGGAAGCTTTCTTT. It codes for CASSLGTGREAFF.

This clonotype was seen a few times. This chain joins TRBV5-6 and TRBJ2-3, with TRBD2 identical over 8 bases. V trimming: 1 base; J trimming: 7 bases; junction bases outside the gene matches: 11. CDR1 and CDR2 from the germline V gene are SGHDT and YYEEEE. The length of the CDR3 is 16 residues. CDR3: CASSLFTSGTFHTQYF. For the CDR3, the DNA is TGTGCCAGCAGCTTGTTCACTAGCGGAACCTTCCATACGCAGTATTTT. The full variable domain, completed using reference TRBV5-6 and TRBJ2-3, is DAGVTQSPTHLIKTRGQQVTLRCSPKSGHDTVSWYQQALGQGPQFIFQYYEEEERQRGNFPDRFSGHQFPNYSSELNVNALLLGDSALYLCASSLFTSGTFHTQYFGPGTRLTVL.

The chain uses TRBV20-1 and TRBJ2-5; TRBD2 matches 11 bases. The V gene's germline CDR1 is DFQATT and CDR2 SNEGSKA (reference sequence). V lost 4 bases to trimming and J lost 2 bases; unmatched junction nucleotides: 9. The CDR3 contains 16 residues. This chain's CDR3 is CSAISLAGGGQETQYF. CDR3 nucleotide sequence: TGCAGTGCTATTTCCCTAGCGGGGGGAGGGCAAGAGACCCAGTACTTC.

This clonotype came up a few times. The chain has TRBV6-1 and TRBJ1-5; TRBD1 matches 9 bases. With 4 bases clipped from V and 6 bases from J, the junction kept 10 bases outside the gene matches. The CDR3 totals 16 residues. CDR1 MNHNS and CDR2 SASEGT come from the germline V gene. The CDR3 sequence is CASSGPQGARGQPQHF. The CDR3 bases are TGTGCCAGCAGTGGACCACAGGGGGCACGGGGTCAGCCCCAGCATTTT.

This clonotype was recorded a few times. Here the CDR3 reads CASSLGSFQETQYF. CDR3 nucleotides: TGTGCCAGCAGTTTAGGCAGTTTCCAAGAGACCCAGTACTTC. V and J are TRBV12-3 or TRBV12-4 and TRBJ2-5; D uncertain. V gave up 1 base and J gave up 1 base, with 7 bases separating them. The CDR3 has 14 amino acids.

This clonotype was counted many times. The chain couples TRBV10-3 to TRBJ1-2; tentatively, D is TRBD1 (5 bases). This CDR3 contains 14 residues. Germline V gene data show CDR1 as ENHRY and CDR2 as SYGVKD. Trimming took 5 bases from V and 8 from J, leaving 18 bases between them. This CDR3 reads CAISLWDGKEGYTF. For the CDR3, the DNA is TGTGCCATCAGTCTCTGGGACGGGAAAGAGGGCTACACCTTC.

V is TRBV12-3 or TRBV12-4 and J is TRBJ2-6; D perhaps matches TRBD1 (5 bases). The CDR3 sequence is 15 residues long. V lost 5 bases and J 4 bases, leaving 12 bases between the germline ends. The CDR3 sequence: CASSPQGFGANVLTF. CDR3 sequence (DNA): TGTGCCAGCAGTCCCCAGGGCTTCGGGGCCAACGTCCTGACTTTC.

The table lists this clonotype with a few counts. This chain links TRBV4-1 with TRBJ2-2, with unresolved D. CDR3 length: 15 residues. Germline V lookup: CDR1 MGHRA, CDR2 YSYEKL. Trimming took 4 bases from V and 3 from J, leaving 12 bases between them. The CDR3: CASSRFPEDTGELFF. CDR3 in DNA: TGCGCCAGCAGCCGCTTTCCCGAGGACACCGGGGAGCTGTTTTTT.

The table lists this clonotype with a few counts. The chain is built from TRBV4-1 and TRBJ1-1, with 9 bases identical to TRBD1. The CDR3 sequence is 16 residues long. Germline CDR1 MGHRA, CDR2 YSYEKL. Trimming took 0 bases from V and 0 from J; bases not matched to a gene: 2. The CDR3 sequence is CASSQDGTGLNTEAFF. CDR3 nucleotide sequence: TGCGCCAGCAGCCAAGATGGGACAGGGCTGAACACTGAAGCTTTCTTT.

This rearrangement joins TRBV11-2 to TRBJ1-1; TRBD1 aligns across 8 bases. J lost 5 bases, V lost 1 base, and 3 bases had no gene match. This CDR3 comprises 14 residues. Germline V CDR1 and CDR2: SGHAT, FQNNGV. CDR3 DNA sequence: TGTGCCAGCAGCTTAGGGACAGGGCAAACTGAAGCTTTCTTT. This codes for CASSLGTGQTEAFF.

This clonotype was observed a handful of times. The genes are TRBV4-1 and TRBJ2-3, with 8 bases aligning to TRBD1. This CDR3 is 16 amino acids long. Germline-derived CDR1 and CDR2 are MGHRA and YSYEKL. V dropped 7 bases and J dropped 0; count of bases not matched to a gene: 9. The CDR3 sequence is CASKRQGAKSTDTQYF. CDR3 DNA: TGCGCCAGCAAAAGGCAGGGGGCCAAAAGCACAGATACGCAGTATTTT.

This clonotype occurred a few times. Here the CDR3 reads CASSLMGKGTGELFF. The DNA for the CDR3 is TGTGCCAGCAGCTTAATGGGGAAAGGGACTGGGGAGCTGTTTTTT. The rearrangement uses TRBV7-6 and TRBJ2-2; D possibly corresponds to TRBD2 (6 bases). The germline V gene has CDR1 SGHVS and CDR2 FNYEAQ. The CDR3 covers 15 residues. V dropped 2 bases and J dropped 8 bases, with 15 bases sitting between them.

Ten or more counts support this clonotype. This chain joins TRBV28 and TRBJ2-1, with D possibly being TRBD2 (5 bases). Germline CDR1 is MDHEN and CDR2 is SYDVKM. The CDR3 has 13 amino acids. Trimming took 6 bases from V and 2 from J, leaving 8 bases between them. For the CDR3, the DNA is TGTGCCAGCAGATGGACTCCCTACAATGAGCAGTTCTTC. Its translation is CASRWTPYNEQFF.

The J gene is TRBJ2-4, the V gene TRBV5-5, with D possibly being TRBD1 (6 bases). Germline lookup yields CDR1 SGHKS and CDR2 YYEKEE (reference sequence). Trimming stripped 5 bases from V and 7 bases from J, with 13 bases between. This CDR3 is 13 amino acids long. DNA of the CDR3: TGTGCCAGCAGAGGTGGACAGAGGAACATTCAGTACTTC. It encodes CASRGGQRNIQYF.

This clonotype was detected many times. The junction does not match germline at one end; this may be a read error. The chain joins TRBV5-1 to TRBJ2-5; TRBD2 might be the D (6 bases). The CDR3 has 15 residues. Germline values: CDR1 SGHRS, CDR2 YFSETQ. CDR3 region: CATSENPGVQETQYF. Here the CDR3 DNA reads TGCGCCACCAGCGAGAATCCGGGGGTCCAAGAGACCCAGTACTTC.

The chain combines TRBV7-9 with TRBJ2-6; no firm D call. CDR3 length: 14 residues. V was shortened by 2 bases and J by 4 bases, with 6 bases between the two germline ends. Germline values: CDR1 SEHNR, CDR2 FQNEAQ (reference sequence). The CDR3 DNA is TGTGCCAGCAGCTTAACCGGCGGGGCCAACGTCCTGACTTTC. It translates to CASSLTGGANVLTF.

This clonotype was found many times. The chain employs TRBV28 and TRBJ1-2; D perhaps matches TRBD1 (6 bases). Germline V gene data show CDR1 as MDHEN and CDR2 as SYDVKM. Between the trimmed V and J ends, which lost 6 bases and 2 bases, there was a span of 16 bases. There are 15 residues in the CDR3. CDR3 protein: CASSEKWGANYGYTF. In DNA, the CDR3 is TGTGCCAGCAGCGAAAAATGGGGGGCGAACTATGGCTACACCTTC.

The chain couples TRBV24-1 to TRBJ2-2, with 8 nucleotides matching TRBD1. J was trimmed by 5 bases and V by 0 bases; bases with no gene match: 10. Germline V gene data show CDR1 as KGHDR and CDR2 as SFDVKD. The CDR3 is 18 residues long. The CDR3 nucleotides read TGTGCCACCAGTGATTTGCCGGGCAGGGGGCGGAGGACCGGGGAGCTGTTTTTT. This codes for CATSDLPGRGRRTGELFF.

This sequence joins TRBV20-1 and TRBJ2-1; D is ambiguous. Germline values: CDR1 DFQATT, CDR2 SNEGSKA (reference sequence). The V and J ends lost 5 bases and 8 bases respectively, with 16 bases between them. The CDR3 covers 13 residues. The CDR3 nucleotides are TGCAGTGCTTCGGATGTAGGGTGGGATGAGCAGTTCTTC. Its translation is CSASDVGWDEQFF.

The chain has TRBV3-1 and TRBJ2-2; TRBD1 is a possible D gene (5 bases). Deletions cut 1 base from V and 6 bases from J, with 9 bases between. CDR3 size: 14 residues. Germline assignment: CDR1 LGHDT and CDR2 YNNKEL (reference sequence). The CDR3 DNA sequence: TGTGCCAGCAGCCAAGGGATGGGGCCCGGGGAGCTGTTTTTT. The encoded protein is CASSQGMGPGELFF.

This clonotype was seen a handful of times. CDR3 in amino acids: CASSYQGRETQYF. CDR3 nucleotides: TGTGCCAGCAGTTACCAGGGGAGGGAGACCCAGTACTTC. The genes are TRBV6-5 and TRBJ2-5; possibly TRBD1 or TRBD2 for D (6 bases each). Germline CDR1 MNHEY, CDR2 SVGAGI. This CDR3 has 13 residues. The ends were cut back, 2 bases at V and 5 bases at J, with 9 bases in the middle.

This clonotype was seen only a few times. This chain links TRBV7-9 with TRBJ1-1, with D uncertain. This CDR3 spans 15 amino acids. Germline-derived CDR1 and CDR2 are SEHNR and FQNEAQ (reference sequence). The germline V and J ends were trimmed by 1 base and 0 bases, with 9 bases remaining between them. CDR3: CASSLVYRMNTEAFF. In nucleotides, the CDR3 is TGTGCCAGCAGCTTAGTCTACAGAATGAACACTGAAGCTTTCTTT.

This clonotype was counted a few times. The chain has TRBV30 and TRBJ2-3; the D gene is possibly TRBD1 (6 bases). Germline CDR1 is GTSNPN and CDR2 is SVGIG (reference sequence). Deletions cut 2 bases from V and 6 bases from J, with 12 bases between. The CDR3 consists of 13 residues. The CDR3 bases are TGTGCCTGGAGTCAGGGGTATGAGGATACGCAGTATTTT. Translation: CAWSQGYEDTQYF.

The chain has TRBV27 and TRBJ2-2; 9 bases agree with TRBD1. Germline V gene sequence: CDR1 MNHEY, CDR2 SMNVEV (reference sequence). V was pared by 5 bases and J by 5 bases, with 9 bases of the junction left unmatched. CDR3 length equals 16 residues. The CDR3 loop is CASSPWDRVGTGELFF. The CDR3 nucleotides read TGTGCCAGCAGTCCATGGGACAGGGTGGGAACCGGGGAGCTGTTTTTT.

This clonotype appeared a few times. V gene TRBV7-9 combines with J gene TRBJ2-5, with D possibly being TRBD1 (5 bases). This CDR3 is built from 14 residues. V was pared by 2 bases and J by 5 bases, with 12 bases between. Per germline, CDR1 SEHNR and CDR2 FQNEAQ (reference sequence). The CDR3, as DNA: TGTGCCAGCAGCTTACCGCAGGGCCCGGAGACCCAGTACTTC. It codes for CASSLPQGPETQYF.

This clonotype occurred once. The chain joins TRBV5-6 to TRBJ2-5; 9 bases match TRBD2. Germline V gene lookup returns CDR1 SGHDT and CDR2 YYEEEE. This CDR3 region has 15 residues. J gave up 6 bases and V 0 bases, and 6 bases lay outside the gene matches. CDR3 loop: CASSLGGGAVQTQYF. The CDR3, as DNA: TGTGCCAGCAGCTTGGGCGGGGGGGCCGTCCAGACCCAGTACTTC. Full variable domain (outside the CDR3, taken from reference TRBV5-6 and TRBJ2-5): DAGVTQSPTHLIKTRGQQVTLRCSPKSGHDTVSWYQQALGQGPQFIFQYYEEEERQRGNFPDRFSGHQFPNYSSELNVNALLLGDSALYLCASSLGGGAVQTQYFGPGTRLLVL.

The sample holds a few counts of this clonotype. The V call is TRBV28, the J call TRBJ1-2; 9 bases match TRBD1. With 5 bases clipped from V and 7 bases from J, the junction kept 8 bases outside the gene matches. Germline V gives CDR1 MDHEN, CDR2 SYDVKM. The CDR3 runs to 14 residues. The CDR3 DNA reads as TGTGCCAGCAGTGGGCCGGGACAGGGTCCTGGCTACACCTTC. Encoded protein: CASSGPGQGPGYTF.

This chain connects TRBV7-6 to TRBJ2-7; D remains ambiguous. Trimming left V 1 base short and J 6 bases short, with 13 bases between. The CDR3 consists of 14 residues. CDR1 and CDR2 from the germline V gene are SGHVS and FNYEAQ. CDR3 sequence reads: CASSLGLQKGEQYF. The CDR3 DNA reads TGTGCCAGCAGCTTAGGGTTACAAAAGGGCGAGCAGTACTTC.